The 2 T cell receptor beta chains listed next were all sequenced from one sample in a study of post-analysis software for immune sequencing data (dated by TCRdb to 2014 to 2015). General study outcomes and caveats: A handful of TRBV segments, including TRBV5-6, TRBV5-1 and TRBV20-1, were significantly more frequent in patients than controls.

The method behind the library was PCR. Instrument used: Illumina HiSeq 2500. To reduce PCR and sequencing biases, unique molecular identifiers were built into the TCR beta cDNA libraries. Using fastp trimming at Q25 and MiXCR clonotype assembly, TCRdb reanalyzed the public sequencing data and kept in-frame beta chains. For every CDR3 protein sequence, its rows merge into one entry that carries the most common genes and DNA. The sample profile shows fewer than 850,000 distinct CDR3 sequences; less than 35% of them were found once. The ten largest clones capture 0.5% to 0.6% of the sample. What these receptors recognize is not known. The sequenced material came from blood. The receptors were gathered from a girl aged 5 to 17 with multiple sclerosis.

The J gene is TRBJ1-6, the V gene TRBV20-1; 7 nucleotides match TRBD1. This CDR3 is 16 amino acids long. Germline V gene lookup returns CDR1 DFQATT and CDR2 SNEGSKA (reference sequence). After removal of 5 bases from V and 9 bases from J, the junction contained 16 bases not matched to a gene. CDR3 residues: CSAVTTTRGEGSPLHF. The DNA of the CDR3 is TGCAGTGCTGTCACGACGACCAGGGGGGAGGGTTCACCCCTCCACTTT.

The V gene is TRBV29-1, the J gene TRBJ2-3, with 7 nucleotides matching TRBD2. J gave up 4 bases and V 5 bases, and 9 bases lay outside the gene matches. Looked up from germline, CDR1 is SQVTM and CDR2 is ANQGSEA. This CDR3 has 14 amino acids. The CDR3: CSVTPREVADTQYF. CDR3 sequence (DNA): TGCAGCGTTACTCCCCGGGAGGTCGCAGATACGCAGTATTTT.